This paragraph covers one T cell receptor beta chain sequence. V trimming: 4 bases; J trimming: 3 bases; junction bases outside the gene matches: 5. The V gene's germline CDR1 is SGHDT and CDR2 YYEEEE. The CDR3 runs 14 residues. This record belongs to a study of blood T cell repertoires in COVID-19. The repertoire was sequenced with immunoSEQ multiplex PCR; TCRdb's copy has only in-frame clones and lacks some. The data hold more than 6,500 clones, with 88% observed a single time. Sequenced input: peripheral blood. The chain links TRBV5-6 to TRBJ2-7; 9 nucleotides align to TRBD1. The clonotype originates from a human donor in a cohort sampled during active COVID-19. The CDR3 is CASSPPGQGYEQYF. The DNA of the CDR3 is TGTGCCAGCAGCCCGCCGGGACAGGGCTACGAGCAGTACTTC.